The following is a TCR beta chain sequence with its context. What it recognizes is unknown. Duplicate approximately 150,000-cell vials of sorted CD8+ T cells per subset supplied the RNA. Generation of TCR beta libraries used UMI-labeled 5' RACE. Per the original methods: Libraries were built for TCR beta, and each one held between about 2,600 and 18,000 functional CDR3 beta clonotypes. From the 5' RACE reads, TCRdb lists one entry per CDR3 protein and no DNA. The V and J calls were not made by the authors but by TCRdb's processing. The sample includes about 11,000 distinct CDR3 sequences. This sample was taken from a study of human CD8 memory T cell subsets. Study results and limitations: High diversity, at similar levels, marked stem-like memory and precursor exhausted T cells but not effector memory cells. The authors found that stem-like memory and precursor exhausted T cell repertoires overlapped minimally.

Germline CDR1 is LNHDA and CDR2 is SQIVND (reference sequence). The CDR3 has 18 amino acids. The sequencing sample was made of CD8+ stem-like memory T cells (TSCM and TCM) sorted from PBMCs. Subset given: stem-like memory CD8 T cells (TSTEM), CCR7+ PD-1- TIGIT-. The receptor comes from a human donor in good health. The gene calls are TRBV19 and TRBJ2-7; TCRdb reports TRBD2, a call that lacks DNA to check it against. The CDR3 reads CASSIGLAGGPSSYEQYF.